This T cell receptor (beta chain) was profiled in a study of blood T cell repertoires in COVID-19. This clone was observed once. Trimming removed 6 bases from V and 1 base from J, with 12 bases in between. This CDR3 has 15 amino acids. Germline values: CDR1 ENHRY, CDR2 SYGVKD. Method: immunoSEQ multiplex PCR; TCRdb's copy keeps in-frame clones and lacks some. This sample has under 300,000 clones, with around 90% found just once. This rearrangement joins TRBV10-3 to TRBJ2-2; TRBD2 might be the D (7 bases). The clonotype comes from a woman aged 60 to 75 in a cohort exposed to, infected with or recovered from COVID-19 (not recorded which). The sequencing input was PBMCs or T cells enriched from blood (not recorded which). The CDR3 spells CAIRGGGLNTGELFF. The CDR3, as DNA: TGTGCCATCAGGGGAGGGGGGCTGAACACCGGGGAGCTGTTTTTT.